This is a list of T cell receptor beta chains from one sample in a study of blood T cell repertoires in COVID-19. The table came from immunoSEQ multiplex PCR; TCRdb's copy has only in-frame clones and leaves some out. There are 50,000 to 60,000 clones in the sample; about 87% occur only once, and roughly 3.9% lies in the top ten. Sequenced: peripheral blood. Source of these receptors: a man between 40 and 49 years old with COVID-19, enrolled during active disease. The CDR3 runs from the conserved cysteine through the conserved F or W. A D gene is named only where the DNA matches it firmly. Size is omitted from some rows. Given values are once, few, many or a class for expanded clones.

clone_size	v_call	j_call	d_call	cdr3_aa	cdr3_nt
NA	TRBV14	TRBJ2-3	NA	CASSQRTGQKDTQYF	TGTGCCAGCAGTCAGCGAACAGGGCAAAAAGATACGCAGTATTTT
NA	TRBV7-7	TRBJ2-1	TRBD1	CASSLHRDRANEQFF	TGTGCTAGCAGCTTGCACCGGGACAGGGCAAATGAGCAGTTCTTC
NA	TRBV6-1	TRBJ2-1	NA	CASSEAHGTGSEQFF	TGTGCCAGCAGTGAAGCTCACGGAACTGGGAGTGAGCAGTTCTTC
once	TRBV7-2	TRBJ2-5	NA	CASSPRTVLETQYF	TGTGCCAGCAGCCCCCGGACAGTCTTAGAGACCCAGTACTTC
NA	TRBV7-6	TRBJ1-1	NA	CASSPAWAGLNTEAFF	TGTGCCAGCAGCCCCGCTTGGGCAGGATTGAACACTGAAGCTTTCTTT
NA	TRBV6-1	TRBJ1-4	TRBD1	CASSEAGQGANEKLFF	TGTGCCAGCAGTGAAGCGGGACAGGGAGCTAATGAAAAACTGTTTTTT
NA	TRBV7-3	TRBJ2-3	TRBD1	CASSTGGNTDTQYF	TGTGCCAGCAGCACAGGGGGCAACACAGATACGCAGTATTTT
NA	TRBV4-1	TRBJ2-1	TRBD2	CASSPFGRGAPYNEQFF	TGCGCCAGCAGCCCCTTTGGGCGGGGGGCCCCCTACAATGAGCAGTTCTTC
NA	TRBV10-3	TRBJ1-1	NA	CAISTGTEAFF	TGTGCCATCAGTACCGGGACTGAAGCTTTCTTT
NA	TRBV2	TRBJ1-5	NA	CASSEQASNQPQHF	TGTGCCAGCAGTGAACAGGCGAGCAATCAGCCCCAGCATTTT
NA	TRBV12-3/TRBV12-4	TRBJ2-5	TRBD1	CASRAGTGGTQYF	TGTGCCAGCAGAGCCGGGACAGGGGGGACCCAGTACTTC
NA	TRBV28	TRBJ1-2	NA	CASRAANYGYTF	TGTGCCAGCAGGGCCGCAAACTATGGCTACACCTTC
NA	TRBV30	TRBJ1-1	TRBD1	CAWRPTGSLNTEAFF	TGTGCCTGGAGGCCGACAGGGTCCTTAAACACTGAAGCTTTCTTT
NA	TRBV19	TRBJ2-7	NA	CASSPGLSLYEQYF	TGTGCCAGTAGCCCGGGTCTAAGTCTCTACGAGCAGTACTTC
NA	TRBV7-9	TRBJ2-7	NA	CASSLGQAAYEQYF	TGTGCCAGCAGCTTAGGACAGGCTGCCTACGAGCAGTACTTC
NA	TRBV9	TRBJ2-5	NA	CASSVGLALETQYF	TGTGCCAGCAGCGTAGGGTTAGCGTTGGAGACCCAGTACTTC
NA	TRBV20-1	TRBJ1-2	NA	CSATDGVHTF	TGCAGTGCTACTGACGGTGTCCACACCTTC
once	TRBV7-9	TRBJ2-1	TRBD2	CASSPGLAGGNEQFF	TGTGCCAGCAGCCCTGGACTAGCGGGAGGCAATGAGCAGTTCTTC
NA	TRBV5-1	TRBJ2-3	TRBD2	CASSETSGSGDTQYF	TGCGCCAGCAGCGAGACTAGCGGTTCCGGAGATACGCAGTATTTT
NA	TRBV15	TRBJ1-2	NA	CATSTPDSYGYTF	TGTGCCACCAGCACTCCGGACAGCTATGGCTACACCTTC
NA	TRBV6-1	TRBJ2-3	TRBD1	CASSEATGGYADTQYF	TGTGCCAGCAGTGAAGCAACAGGGGGGTATGCAGATACGCAGTATTTT
NA	TRBV30	TRBJ2-4	NA	CAWSVGQPNKNIQYF	TGTGCCTGGAGTGTGGGGCAGCCCAACAAAAACATTCAGTACTTC
NA	TRBV18	TRBJ2-2	NA	CASSPEKGWTGELFF	TGTGCCAGCTCACCGGAGAAGGGGTGGACCGGGGAGCTGTTTTTT
few	TRBV2	TRBJ1-5	NA	CASSDRIEGGQPQHF	TGTGCCAGCAGTGACAGAATCGAGGGTGGGCAGCCCCAGCATTTT
NA	TRBV6-5	TRBJ1-1	NA	CASSLKMNTEAFF	TGTGCCAGCAGTTTAAAAATGAACACTGAAGCTTTCTTT
NA	TRBV23-1	TRBJ2-7	NA	CASSPYLVPPKSYEQYF	TGCGCCAGCAGTCCCTACCTCGTCCCACCCAAGTCCTACGAGCAGTACTTC
once	TRBV5-6	TRBJ2-7	NA	CASSGPGRRGPHEQYF	TGTGCCAGCAGCGGACCGGGTAGGAGGGGCCCCCACGAGCAGTACTTC
NA	TRBV7-3	TRBJ2-2	TRBD2	CASSLLAGDTGEPFF	TGTGCCAGCAGCTTACTTGCGGGAGATACCGGGGAGCCGTTTTTT
NA	TRBV11-1	TRBJ2-7	TRBD2	CASSFGSGGYEQYF	TGTGCCAGCAGCTTTGGAAGCGGGGGATACGAGCAGTACTTC
NA	TRBV5-1	TRBJ2-3	TRBD2	CASRLGTAGGGTDTQYF	TGCGCCAGCAGACTGGGAACAGCGGGAGGTGGCACAGATACGCAGTATTTT
NA	TRBV5-6	TRBJ2-7	NA	CASSWGRVGLEQYF	TGTGCCAGCAGCTGGGGCAGGGTCGGGCTCGAGCAGTACTTC
NA	TRBV3-1/TRBV3-2	TRBJ1-2	NA	CASSQGSSYGYTF	TGTGCCAGCAGCCAAGGTTCCTCCTATGGCTACACCTTC
NA	TRBV5-6	TRBJ2-7	NA	CASSLGRAHEQYF	TGTGCCAGCAGCTTGGGCAGGGCCCACGAGCAGTACTTC
NA	TRBV27	TRBJ1-5	NA	CASSLSRQSNQPQHF	TGTGCCAGCAGTTTATCCAGGCAGTCCAATCAGCCCCAGCATTTT
once	TRBV5-3	TRBJ1-2	TRBD1	CARSLGQGANYGYTF	TGTGCCAGAAGCTTGGGACAGGGCGCTAACTATGGCTACACCTTC
NA	TRBV2	TRBJ1-3	TRBD1	CASSPRDRDRNTIYF	TGTGCCAGCAGTCCCCGGGACAGGGATAGAAACACCATATATTTT
few	TRBV5-1	TRBJ1-5	TRBD1	CASSPTGDPNQPQHF	TGCGCCAGCAGCCCGACAGGGGACCCCAATCAGCCCCAGCATTTT
NA	TRBV19	TRBJ2-7	TRBD1	CASSITGDSYEQYF	TGTGCCAGTAGTATAACAGGGGACTCCTACGAGCAGTACTTC
NA	TRBV30	TRBJ1-6	NA	CAWRPPNAPLHF	TGTGCCTGGAGGCCACCTAACGCACCCCTCCACTTT
NA	TRBV11-2	TRBJ2-5	TRBD2	CASKDSGLAEETQYF	TGTGCCAGCAAAGACTCCGGACTAGCGGAAGAGACCCAGTACTTC